This note documents a single T cell receptor (beta chain) sequence. As yet, its antigen is unknown. This entry comes from a study of shared clonotypes between healthy human individuals. Whole-study findings and limits: Researchers sampled only blood; tissue repertoires likely differ.

Terminally differentiated effector memory CD45RA+ cells were excluded from the naive CD8 cells, which were CD45RO-negative and positively selected for CCR7. The CDR3 covers 13 residues. The V gene's germline CDR1 is LNHDA and CDR2 SQIVND (reference sequence). V gave up 4 bases and J gave up 9 bases; unmatched junction bases: 6. Clones were read by immunoSEQ multiplex PCR, and TCRdb kept only the in-frame ones, dropping some. The sample has some 2.1 million clones, around 93% seen once; the top ten hold under 2%. Specimen: naive CD8+ T cells from PBMCs. The receptor's source is a man between 18 and 29 years old in good health. Some clones in this sample may be carry-over from other donors' samples. This rearrangement joins TRBV19 to TRBJ1-5; 7 bases map to TRBD1. The CDR3 sequence is CASSTTGDRPQHF. The CDR3, as DNA: TGTGCCAGTAGTACTACAGGGGATCGGCCCCAGCATTTT.